One sample yielded the 22 T cell receptor beta chains listed below, sequenced in a study of response to subunit inactivated influenza vaccine. One entry per CDR3 protein, called by TCRdb with MiXCR from the RT-PCR reads. The table shows 400,000 to 650,000 distinct CDR3 sequences, with approximately 7.7% occurring only once. The material was PBMCs from blood, obtained about 24 months after vaccination. These receptors all come from a man aged 45-69 years who received an inactivated influenza vaccine.

This clonotype has only a few counts. J is TRBJ2-7 and V is TRBV19; 7 positions agree with TRBD1. In germline, CDR1 is LNHDA, CDR2 SQIVND (reference sequence). The V gene end was trimmed by 3 bases and the J gene end by 6 bases; junction bases not matched to a gene: 5. The CDR3 contains 13 residues. Here the CDR3 DNA reads TGTGCCAGTAGTATCAACAGGGGTGGCGAGCAGTACTTC. This gives the protein CASSINRGGEQYF.

The rearrangement uses TRBV5-1 and TRBJ2-3; D is possibly TRBD2 (5 bases). V lost 3 bases to trimming and J lost 3 bases, with 11 bases between them. This CDR3 is 14 amino acids long. Germline-derived CDR1 and CDR2 are SGHRS and YFSETQ. CDR3 bases: TGCGCCAGCAGCTCTAGCAGGAGGACAGATACGCAGTATTTT. It is translated as CASSSSRRTDTQYF.

A few counts support this clonotype. V usage is TRBV9 and J usage is TRBJ2-7; TRBD2 is a possible D gene (5 bases). Trimming stripped 0 bases from V and 0 bases from J, with 19 bases between. Per the germline V gene, CDR1 is SGDLS and CDR2 is YYNGEE. CDR3 length equals 18 residues. CDR3 coding DNA: TGTGCCAGCAGCGTAGTGCATCCGGGATCCGTAATCTCCTACGAGCAGTACTTC. This encodes CASSVVHPGSVISYEQYF.

This clonotype was seen more than once but under ten times. The J gene is TRBJ1-2, the V gene TRBV2, with D possibly being TRBD1 (5 bases). Germline loops: CDR1 SNHLY, CDR2 FYNNEI. There are 14 residues in the CDR3. Trimming stripped 1 base from V and 8 bases from J, with 14 bases between. The CDR3 region has the DNA TGTGCCAGCAGTGAAGGAACGGGGACTCAAGGCTACACCTTC. Its translation: CASSEGTGTQGYTF.

At least ten counts were recorded for this clonotype. The genes are TRBV20-1 and TRBJ2-2, with D possibly TRBD1 on 5 matching bases. With 3 bases removed from V and 4 bases from J, the gap between germline ends came to 6 bases. The CDR3 spans 12 residues. Per germline, CDR1 DFQATT and CDR2 SNEGSKA (reference sequence). The CDR3 DNA sequence: TGCAGTGCTAGGCAGGGCACCGGGGAGCTGTTTTTT. Amino acids: CSARQGTGELFF.

The chain has TRBV10-3 and TRBJ2-2; possible D gene TRBD2, 6 bases. Germline CDR1 ENHRY, CDR2 SYGVKD. V lost 0 bases, J lost 6 bases, and 11 bases lay in between. The CDR3 spans 15 residues. The CDR3: CAISESVASAGELFF. The CDR3 DNA follows: TGTGCCATCAGTGAGTCGGTGGCTAGCGCCGGGGAGCTGTTTTTT.

The J gene is TRBJ2-5, the V gene TRBV5-5; D possibly corresponds to TRBD2 (6 bases). Germline values: CDR1 SGHKS, CDR2 YYEKEE (reference sequence). The CDR3 covers 14 residues. Trimming pared 4 bases from V and 1 base from J, leaving 11 bases between. This CDR3 reads CASSGGLTQETQYF. The CDR3 coding sequence is TGTGCCAGCAGCGGGGGACTGACCCAAGAGACCCAGTACTTC.

With regard to this clonotype: Germline and junction disagree at one end, which may indicate a read error. This chain links TRBV30 with TRBJ2-1; 13 bases match TRBD2. The CDR3 contains 13 residues. Germline CDR1 GTSNPN, CDR2 SVGIG (reference sequence). The CDR3 DNA is TGTGCCTGGAGTATCCTACTAGCGGGAGGGCCGCTCTTC. This codes for CAWSILLAGGPLF.

This clonotype was seen only a few times. The chain combines TRBV6-5 with TRBJ2-5; D is unresolved. The CDR3 sequence is 15 residues long. V was clipped by 0 bases and J by 3 bases, with 11 bases between them. Germline CDR1 MNHEY, CDR2 SVGAGI. The CDR3: CASSYSIAAKETQYF. CDR3 sequence (DNA): TGTGCCAGCAGTTACTCGATCGCGGCAAAAGAGACCCAGTACTTC.

This clonotype has a handful of counts. The CDR3 loop is CASSYIRSSYEQYF. The CDR3 DNA follows: TGTGCCAGCAGTTACATCAGGAGCTCCTACGAGCAGTACTTC. This sequence joins TRBV27 and TRBJ2-7, with D uncertain. Looked up from germline, CDR1 is MNHEY and CDR2 is SMNVEV (reference sequence). This CDR3 region has 14 residues. V was cut by 4 bases and J by 0 bases, with 10 bases left in between.

At least ten counts were recorded for this clonotype. The chain recombines TRBV5-6 with TRBJ1-1; D remains ambiguous. The germline CDR1 and CDR2 sequences are SGHDT and YYEEEE. There are 14 residues in the CDR3. V was pared by 1 base and J by 5 bases, with 12 bases between. CDR3 DNA sequence: TGTGCCAGCAGCTTGTTTTTAGGGCGAACTGAAGCTTTCTTT. Translated, it gives CASSLFLGRTEAFF. The full variable domain, in which reference TRBV5-6 and TRBJ1-1 provide the parts outside the CDR3, is DAGVTQSPTHLIKTRGQQVTLRCSPKSGHDTVSWYQQALGQGPQFIFQYYEEEERQRGNFPDRFSGHQFPNYSSELNVNALLLGDSALYLCASSLFLGRTEAFFGQGTRLTVV.

V gene TRBV20-1 combines with J gene TRBJ1-4; 10 positions match TRBD1. V shed 2 bases, J shed 8 bases, and the junction held 2 bases outside the gene matches. Germline V gene sequence: CDR1 DFQATT, CDR2 SNEGSKA (reference sequence). The CDR3 sequence is 13 residues long. The CDR3 bases are TGCAGTGCTAGATGGGGACAGGGGGAAAAACTGTTTTTT. Translation: CSARWGQGEKLFF.

This clonotype was detected a few times. The rearrangement joins TRBV29-1 to TRBJ2-5; TRBD1 might be the D (5 bases). Germline CDR1 and CDR2: SQVTM and ANQGSEA. V was trimmed by 8 bases and J by 4 bases, leaving 14 bases between them. The CDR3 extends over 12 amino acids. This CDR3 reads CSFRGSVETQYF. The CDR3 nucleotides read TGCAGCTTTAGGGGTTCGGTAGAGACCCAGTACTTC.

V usage is TRBV4-1 and J usage is TRBJ1-1, with D perhaps TRBD1 (6 bases). V dropped 2 bases and J dropped 1 base, with 17 bases sitting between them. CDR1 is MGHRA, CDR2 YSYEKL, per germline. This CDR3 comprises 17 residues. The CDR3 sequence: CASSQKGIRGRNTEAFF. For the CDR3, the DNA is TGCGCCAGCAGCCAAAAAGGAATCAGGGGAAGGAACACTGAAGCTTTCTTT.

The rearrangement uses TRBV14 and TRBJ1-6; D is possibly TRBD1 (6 bases). V shed 2 bases and J shed 6 bases, with 17 bases lying between them. There are 17 residues in the CDR3. The germline V gene encodes CDR1 SGHDN and CDR2 FVKESK. CDR3 bases: TGTGCCAGCAGCCAAACCCGCCCCGGGGGGCTTAATTCACCCCTCCACTTT. It specifies CASSQTRPGGLNSPLHF.

This clonotype was recorded many times. The chain uses TRBV20-1 and TRBJ2-3; 7 bases match TRBD2. The CDR3 covers 12 residues. The junction had 6 bases not matched to a gene; V was cut back by 5 bases and J by 7 bases. The germline V gene has CDR1 DFQATT and CDR2 SNEGSKA (reference sequence). The CDR3: CSAPGGLNTQYF. DNA for the CDR3: TGCAGTGCTCCCGGGGGGTTAAATACGCAGTATTTT.

There are many counts of this clonotype. The rearrangement links TRBV9 to TRBJ1-5, with no clear D. Trimming stripped 0 bases from V and 5 bases from J, with 6 bases between. CDR3 size: 13 residues. Germline V gene sequence: CDR1 SGDLS, CDR2 YYNGEE. The CDR3 loop reads CASSVDGDQPQHF. The CDR3, as DNA: TGTGCCAGCAGCGTAGACGGGGATCAGCCCCAGCATTTT.

There are many counts of this clonotype. The V call is TRBV5-1, the J call TRBJ2-1, with TRBD1 identical over 8 bases. Germline V gene sequence: CDR1 SGHRS, CDR2 YFSETQ. This CDR3 comprises 12 residues. V lost 4 bases and J lost 10; bases outside the gene matches: 4. The CDR3 loop reads CASSPDRGEQFF. The CDR3 bases are TGCGCCAGCAGCCCCGACAGGGGAGAGCAGTTCTTC.

Many counts were recorded for this clonotype. The chain carries TRBV12-3 or TRBV12-4 and TRBJ2-2; TRBD2 matches 8 bases. The V and J ends lost 6 bases and 4 bases, in that order; junction bases with no gene match: 7. This CDR3 has 15 amino acids. CDR3 DNA sequence: TGTGCCAGCAGCTCGGGAGGGATGGGCACCGGGGAGCTGTTTTTT. Protein: CASSSGGMGTGELFF.

The rearrangement uses TRBV2 and TRBJ2-7; TRBD2 matches 9 bases. Germline V gene lookup returns CDR1 SNHLY and CDR2 FYNNEI. The CDR3 is 14 amino acids. J lost 4 bases, V lost 6 bases, and 7 bases had no gene match. The CDR3 is CASRERGAQYEQYF. CDR3 nucleotide sequence: TGTGCCAGCAGGGAGCGGGGGGCTCAATACGAGCAGTACTTC.

V and J are TRBV4-1 and TRBJ2-3, with a weak D call TRBD2 (6 bases). This CDR3 is 16 amino acids long. Germline CDR1 MGHRA, CDR2 YSYEKL. The V end was cut by 4 bases, the J end by 4 bases, with 18 bases between. CDR3 coding DNA: TGCGCCAGCAGCCGGAGGGATCTAGGGTCGGCAGATACGCAGTATTTT. Protein: CASSRRDLGSADTQYF.

This clonotype was recorded a few times. The chain is built from TRBV28 and TRBJ2-1; D tentatively reads TRBD1 or TRBD2 (5 bases each). V lost 7 bases to trimming and J lost 4 bases, with 14 bases between them. Germline CDR1 reads MDHEN; CDR2 reads SYDVKM. This CDR3 comprises 14 residues. CDR3 amino acids: CASIGDLKYNEQFF. The CDR3 DNA reads as TGTGCCAGCATTGGGGACCTCAAGTACAATGAGCAGTTCTTC.